This T cell receptor (beta chain) was found in a study of T cell clonality in common variable immunodeficiency. Trimming took off 3 bases at V and 3 bases at J, with 11 bases between the two ends. Germline V gene sequence: CDR1 SGHNT, CDR2 YENEEA. The CDR3 sequence is 14 residues long. Findings and caveats of the study: Fewer deletions and N-nucleotide insertions were reportedly seen in common variable immunodeficiency TCR beta sequences. What drives increased CVID clonality needs T cell subpopulation sequencing. TCRbeta clonality was increased in CVID versus healthy controls.

Sequencing was performed with immunoSEQ multiplex PCR; in TCRdb, only in-frame clones are kept and a portion is missing. The repertoire consists of 21,000 or so clones, none detected only once. This clone appeared many times. Its antigen remains unidentified. The CDR3 end is not reached by the read, which stops 3 residues before it; the germline J gene fills it in. This receptor was taken from a human donor with common variable immunodeficiency. The chain is built from TRBV11-3 and TRBJ1-1, with D possibly being TRBD1 (5 bases). The sequenced sample was peripheral blood mononuclear cells. Incomplete CDR3 DNA: TGTGCCAGCAGCTTCTCAGGGATGGACACTGAA. Its protein product is CASSFSGMDTE. The full CDR3 protein is CASSFSGMDTEAFF.